A selection of T cell receptor beta chains follows, all from one sample in a study of shared clonotypes between healthy human individuals. Profiled with immunoSEQ multiplex PCR; TCRdb holds only in-frame clones, not every one. The sample carries 530,000 or so clones, nearly 80% recorded once. What was sequenced was PBMCs. All receptors come from a woman between 35 and 50 years old in good health. Some clones in this sample may be carry-over from other donors' samples. Each CDR3 is given with its conserved first and last residue. A D gene is named only where the DNA matches it firmly. For some rows the clone size is stated as once, few or many, or as a class when expanded; others skip it.

>NA|NA|TRBJ2-5|TRBV2
CASSEAGDKYQETQYF
TGTGCCAGCAGTGAAGCCGGGGACAAATATCAAGAGACCCAGTACTTC
>NA|NA|TRBJ2-7|TRBV9
CASSVGSGATHEQYF
TGTGCCAGCAGCGTAGGGAGCGGAGCTACGCACGAGCAGTACTTC
>NA|NA|TRBJ2-2|TRBV7-9
CASSLVGGQNTGELFF
TGTGCCAGCAGCTTAGTCGGAGGTCAGAACACCGGGGAGCTGTTTTTT
>NA|NA|TRBJ1-1|TRBV10-2
CASIRSDGGRGTEAFF
TGCGCCAGCATTCGAAGCGACGGGGGGCGAGGCACTGAAGCTTTCTTT
>TRBD1|NA|TRBJ1-1|TRBV27
CASSLIDRENTEAFF
TGTGCCAGCAGTTTAATTGACAGGGAGAACACTGAAGCTTTCTTT
>NA|NA|TRBJ1-5|TRBV27
CASSSGGDRRIRPQHF
TGTGCCAGCAGTTCCGGGGGCGACCGCAGGATTCGGCCCCAGCATTTT
>TRBD2|NA|TRBJ2-5|TRBV4-3
CASSQAGSGSVETQYF
TGCGCCAGCAGCCAAGCCGGTAGCGGGAGTGTAGAGACCCAGTACTTC
>NA|many|TRBJ1-2|TRBV28
CASSLWSRADYGYTF
TGTGCCAGCAGTTTATGGTCCCGAGCGGACTATGGCTACACCTTC
>TRBD1|once|TRBJ2-2|TRBV7-9
CASDSGQGIGELFF
TGTGCCAGCGACTCGGGACAGGGTATCGGGGAGCTGTTTTTT
>TRBD1|NA|TRBJ1-2|TRBV5-4
CASSQDFGDRDYGYTF
TGTGCCAGCAGCCAAGACTTTGGGGACAGGGATTATGGCTACACCTTC
>NA|NA|TRBJ2-5|TRBV29-1
CSVDIPRTEETQYF
TGCAGCGTTGATATTCCCCGGACAGAAGAGACCCAGTACTTC
>TRBD1|NA|TRBJ2-7|TRBV27
CASSLSWTGRYEQYF
TGTGCCAGCAGTTTATCGTGGACAGGTAGATACGAGCAGTACTTC
>NA|once|TRBJ1-2|TRBV30
CAWSSGNYGYTF
TGTGCCTGGAGTTCGGGGAACTATGGCTACACCTTC
>NA|many|TRBJ1-4|TRBV30
CAWSPLGTNEKLFF
TGTGCCTGGAGTCCCCTGGGGACTAATGAAAAACTGTTTTTT
>NA|NA|TRBJ2-2|TRBV2
CASRRDLVNTGELFF
TGTGCCAGCAGACGGGACCTCGTCAACACCGGGGAGCTGTTTTTT
>TRBD2|NA|TRBJ2-3|TRBV5-1
CASSSGLPTDTQYF
TGCGCCAGCAGCTCGGGACTACCCACAGATACGCAGTATTTT
>TRBD2|few|TRBJ2-1|TRBV5-4
CASSPSTSGLTYNEQFF
TGTGCCAGCAGCCCCTCGACATCGGGACTAACGTACAATGAGCAGTTCTTC
>TRBD1|NA|TRBJ2-2|TRBV27
CASSLGYRGRTGELFF
TGTGCCAGCAGTTTAGGCTACAGGGGGCGTACCGGGGAGCTGTTTTTT